This entry concerns a single TCR beta chain. Its antigen is unknown. No per-base quality is available; no much larger clone lies one base away. The junction carries 16 bases between V and J, which are trimmed by 2 bases and 11 bases respectively. CDR1 and CDR2 (SGHKS, YYEKEE) derive from the germline V gene (reference sequence). The CDR3 sequence holds 13 residues, the cysteine and phenylalanine included. The read is trimmed to its CDR3 DNA, 39 bases read in frame from base 1. The treatment or condition label, read with the paper, signifies: some 20 received Ad26.COV2.S at low or high dose, single or two shots; 5 received placebo; per-sample allocation not given. Repertoires of vaccine and placebo recipients were sequenced from samples taken on day 63 after the first injection. Between 29 July and 7 August 2020, Cohort 1b enrolled about two dozen adults aged 18-55 years at one site in Boston, USA. Ad26.COV2.S was a replication-incompetent adenovirus type 26 vector expressing a prefusion-stabilized SARS-CoV-2 spike protein from the original Wuhan strain.

TCRbeta CDR3 regions were sequenced with the immunoSEQ Assay. After extraction, genomic DNA underwent amplification by bias-controlled multiplex PCR, followed by high-throughput sequencing. Per the original workflow: To quantify the absolute abundance of each unique TCRbeta CDR3 region, sequences were collapsed and filtered. T cell fraction was estimated by normalizing TCRbeta template counts to usable DNA, with usable DNA measured through amplification of reference genes found in all nucleated cells. Repertoire TCRs were annotated as SARS-CoV-2-specific by exact matching of V gene, CDR3 amino acid sequence and J gene to a known reactive TCR set. The reference SARS-CoV-2 TCR set was obtained from MIRA and was filtered for enrichment in COVID-19-positive ImmuneCODE repertoires, whereby public or cross-reactive TCRs were removed. Using the MIRA antigens, annotated TCRs were further analysed by specific ORF or by position within an ORF. Depth was the summed frequency of annotated unique rearrangements, while breadth was defined as annotated unique rearrangements over total unique productive rearrangements. Two-sided Wilcoxon rank-sum tests were applied when comparing TCR breadth between groups. The table comes from immuneACCESS by way of TCRdb, which keeps in-frame sequences with V and J called. Part of the clones is missing from these tables; in studies checked, under half for an unresolved V gene and the rest for unknown reasons. That table furnishes V, J and clone size, whereas the DNA furnished D and trimming. The table for this sample lists hundreds of thousands of clones; about 83% of them were counted only once. The ten biggest clones cover around 7% of the sample.

These data are taken from a study of Ad26.COV2.S vaccination and SARS-CoV-2 variants (dated by TCRdb to the early 2020s). For context, the study as a whole: Vaccine-arm donors were drawn from COV1001, a multicentre, randomized, double-blind, placebo-controlled phase I-IIa trial of Ad26.COV2.S in healthy adults. Dosing of Ad26.COV2.S was intramuscular, at either 5x10^10 or 1x10^11 viral particles, delivered as one shot or as two shots spaced 56 days apart. Investigators did not know the trial group allocation while performing experiments and assessing outcomes. TCRbeta repertoire sequencing served as the tool for gauging how specific and how broad the SARS-CoV-2-reactive T cell receptors were following Ad26.COV2.S vaccination. The TCR-sequenced set comprised approximately 30 samples: roughly 19 Ad26.COV2.S vaccine recipients, 5 placebo recipients and 8 SARS-CoV-2 convalescent individuals. Trial participants were randomized into five groups of five: low-dose or high-dose Ad26.COV2.S given once or twice, or placebo on both occasions. Overall study outcomes, separate from this receptor: After vaccination, substantial breadth of spike-specific CD8+ and CD4+ T cell responses was reported. Comparable non-spike TCR breadth was observed between vaccine and placebo recipients, consistent with only spike being contained in the vaccine. According to the authors, total T cell responses may have been underestimated by the TCR breadth and depth analyses. The study lacked the statistical power to compare responses across vaccine doses or regimens. Ad26.COV2.S recipients had higher spike-specific TCR breadth than placebo recipients (P = 0.0014).

The TCR comes from a person between 18 and 59 years old who received the Ad26.COV2.S COVID-19 vaccine or a placebo. Recombination linked TRBV5-5 to TRBJ1-1; TRBD1 could be the D gene, as 5 bases match. The input for sequencing was peripheral blood, taken in a trial of Ad26.COV2.S vaccine versus placebo. The DNA reads TGTGCCAGCAGCTTAGGACCCTCCCGGGGGGCTTTCTTT. It is translated as CASSLGPSRGAFF.